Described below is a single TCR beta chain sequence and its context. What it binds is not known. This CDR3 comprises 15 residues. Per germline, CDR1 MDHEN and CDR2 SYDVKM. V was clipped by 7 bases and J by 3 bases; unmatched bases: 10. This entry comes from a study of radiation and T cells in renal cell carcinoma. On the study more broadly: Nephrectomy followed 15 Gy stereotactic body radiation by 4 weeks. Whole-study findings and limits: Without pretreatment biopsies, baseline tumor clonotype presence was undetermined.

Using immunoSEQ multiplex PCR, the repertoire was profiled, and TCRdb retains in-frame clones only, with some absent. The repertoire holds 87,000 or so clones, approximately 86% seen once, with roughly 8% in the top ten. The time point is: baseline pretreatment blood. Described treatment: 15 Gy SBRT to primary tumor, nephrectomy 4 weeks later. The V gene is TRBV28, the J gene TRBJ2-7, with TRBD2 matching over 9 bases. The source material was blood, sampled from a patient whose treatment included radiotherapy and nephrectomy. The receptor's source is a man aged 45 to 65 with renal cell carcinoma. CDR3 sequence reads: CASTSRLAGNYEQYF. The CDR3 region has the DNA TGTGCCAGCACCTCTCGGCTAGCGGGAAACTACGAGCAGTACTTC.